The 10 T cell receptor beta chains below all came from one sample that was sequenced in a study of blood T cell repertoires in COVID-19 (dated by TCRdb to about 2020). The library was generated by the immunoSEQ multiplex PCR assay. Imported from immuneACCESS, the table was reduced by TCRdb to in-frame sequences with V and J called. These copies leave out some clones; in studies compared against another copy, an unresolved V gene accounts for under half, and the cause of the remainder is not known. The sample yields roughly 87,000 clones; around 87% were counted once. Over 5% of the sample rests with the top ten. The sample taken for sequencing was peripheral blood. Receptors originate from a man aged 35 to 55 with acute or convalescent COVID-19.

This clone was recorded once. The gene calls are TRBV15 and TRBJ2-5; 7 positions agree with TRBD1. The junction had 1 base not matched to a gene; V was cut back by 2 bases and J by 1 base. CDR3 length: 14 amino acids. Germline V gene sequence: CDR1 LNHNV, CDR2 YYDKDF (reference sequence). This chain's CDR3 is CATSRRDSQETQYF. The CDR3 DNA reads TGTGCCACCAGCAGAAGGGACAGCCAAGAGACCCAGTACTTC. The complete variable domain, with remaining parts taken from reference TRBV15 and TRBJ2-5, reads DAMVIQNPRYQVTQFGKPVTLSCSQTLNHNVMYWYQQKSSQAPKLLFHYYDKDFNNEADTPDNFQSRRPNTSFCFLDIRSPGLGDTAMYLCATSRRDSQETQYFGPGTRLLVL.

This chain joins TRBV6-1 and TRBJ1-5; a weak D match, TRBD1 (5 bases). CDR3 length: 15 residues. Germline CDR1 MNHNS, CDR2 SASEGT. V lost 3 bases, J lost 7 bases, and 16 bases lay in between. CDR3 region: CASSEEIGGRQPQHF. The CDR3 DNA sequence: TGTGCCAGCAGTGAGGAGATCGGGGGTCGGCAGCCCCAGCATTTT.

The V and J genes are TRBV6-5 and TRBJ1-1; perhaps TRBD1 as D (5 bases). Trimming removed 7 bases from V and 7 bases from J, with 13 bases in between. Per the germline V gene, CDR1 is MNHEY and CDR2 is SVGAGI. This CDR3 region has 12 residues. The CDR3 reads CASKLDSSEAFF. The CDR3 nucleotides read TGTGCCAGCAAATTAGACAGTAGTGAAGCTTTCTTT.

CDR3 sequence reads: CASSGTPWRGTDTQYF. CDR3 bases: TGTGCCAGCAGTGGGACCCCCTGGCGGGGCACAGATACGCAGTATTTT. The V gene is TRBV2, the J gene TRBJ2-3, with a weak D call TRBD2 (5 bases). CDR3 length: 16 amino acids. Per the germline V gene, CDR1 is SNHLY and CDR2 is FYNNEI. Trimming left V 4 bases short and J 1 base short, with 15 bases between.

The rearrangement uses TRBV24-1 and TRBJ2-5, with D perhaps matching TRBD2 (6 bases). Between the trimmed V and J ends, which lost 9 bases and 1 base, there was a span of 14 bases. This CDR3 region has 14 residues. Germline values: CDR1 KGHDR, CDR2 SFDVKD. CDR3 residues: CATGEVRGQETQYF. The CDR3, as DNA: TGTGCCACCGGCGAGGTGCGGGGCCAAGAGACCCAGTACTTC.

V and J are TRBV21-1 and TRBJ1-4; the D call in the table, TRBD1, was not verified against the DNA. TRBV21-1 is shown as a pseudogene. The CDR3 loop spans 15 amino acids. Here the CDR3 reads CASSHYRVPNEKLFF. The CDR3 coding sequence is TGTGCCAGCAGCCACTACAGGGTACCCAATGAAAAACTGTTTTTT.

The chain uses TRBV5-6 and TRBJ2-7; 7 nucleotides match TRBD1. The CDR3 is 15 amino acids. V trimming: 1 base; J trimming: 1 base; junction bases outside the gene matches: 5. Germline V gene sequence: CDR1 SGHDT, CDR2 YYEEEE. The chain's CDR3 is CASSLWGQTSYEQYF. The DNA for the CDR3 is TGTGCCAGCAGCTTGTGGGGACAGACTTCCTACGAGCAGTACTTC. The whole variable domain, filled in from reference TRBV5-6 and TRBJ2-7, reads DAGVTQSPTHLIKTRGQQVTLRCSPKSGHDTVSWYQQALGQGPQFIFQYYEEEERQRGNFPDRFSGHQFPNYSSELNVNALLLGDSALYLCASSLWGQTSYEQYFGPGTRLTVT.

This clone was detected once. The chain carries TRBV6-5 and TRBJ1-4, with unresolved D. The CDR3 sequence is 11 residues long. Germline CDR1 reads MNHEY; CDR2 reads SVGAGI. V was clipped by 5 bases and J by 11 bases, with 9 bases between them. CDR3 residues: CASSQSGKLFF. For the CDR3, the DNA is TGTGCCAGCAGTCAGTCGGGGAAACTGTTTTTT.

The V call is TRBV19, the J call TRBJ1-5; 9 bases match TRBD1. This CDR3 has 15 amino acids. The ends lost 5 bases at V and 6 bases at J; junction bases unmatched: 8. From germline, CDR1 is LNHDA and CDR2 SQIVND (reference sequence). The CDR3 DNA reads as TGTGCCAGTAGTCCCTACAGGGGGCAGAGTCAGCCCCAGCATTTT. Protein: CASSPYRGQSQPQHF.

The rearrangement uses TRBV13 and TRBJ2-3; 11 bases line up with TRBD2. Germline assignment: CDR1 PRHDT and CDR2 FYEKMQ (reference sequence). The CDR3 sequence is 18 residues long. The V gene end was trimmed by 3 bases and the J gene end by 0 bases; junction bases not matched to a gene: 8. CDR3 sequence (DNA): TGTGCCAGCAGCTTTAATAGCGGGGGGGTTTCTAGCACAGATACGCAGTATTTT. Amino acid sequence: CASSFNSGGVSSTDTQYF.